This TCR beta chain comes out of a study of graft-versus-host responses after intestinal transplantation. About the research overall: Isolated intestinal, liver-intestinal, or multivisceral transplants were what recipients had. Findings and limits, study-wide: Researchers found peak circulating GvH clone levels linked to early post-transplant HvG declines.

CDR3 length equals 11 residues. V shed 7 bases and J shed 8 bases, with 12 bases lying between them. Germline loops: CDR1 SGHNT, CDR2 YYREEE (reference sequence). This clone was seen only a few times. Its specificity is unknown. Libraries were prepared by immunoSEQ multiplex PCR; TCRdb keeps only in-frame clonotypes and omits some of them. In the table there are approximately 90,000 clones, less than 95% of which are singletons. The source was unstimulated CD8+ T cells sorted from spleen or lymph node cells, collected before transplant. The chain links TRBV5-4 to TRBJ1-2; D not certain. The clonotype originates from a human donor who was the organ donor for an intestinal transplant. In nucleotides, the CDR3 is TGTGCCAGCCGACTGGGGAGGGGCTACACCTTC. Its translation is CASRLGRGYTF.